This TCR beta chain was identified in a study of cytomegalovirus exposure and HLA in healthy donors. General study points: Through in vitro validation, three CMV-associated chains were shown to be specific for CMV antigens. Solely CMV serostatus was available to characterize immune exposure.

PCR primers comprised 60 Vbeta and 13 Jbeta primers. The assay was immunoSEQ multiplex PCR, and TCRdb's table has in-frame clones only and misses some. The top ten clones hold roughly 2.5% of a sample with approximately 240,000 clones, about three quarters of them seen once. The V gene's germline CDR1 is GTSNPN and CDR2 SVGIG (reference sequence). This CDR3 is 13 amino acids long. The V segment lost 8 bases and the J segment 6 bases; nucleotides outside the gene matches: 11. In the case of this clone: The antigen remains undetermined.

J is TRBJ1-2 and V is TRBV30; 8 bases align to TRBD1. This sequence originates from a woman aged 60-75 years in good health and CMV-seropositive. The specimen was PBMCs. For the CDR3, the DNA is TGTGCCACGAACAGGGGGAACTATGATGGCTACACCTTC. This encodes CATNRGNYDGYTF.